The TCR beta chain described here comes from a study of blood T cell repertoires in COVID-19. Study-wide context: PBMCs, B-cell-depleted T cells, or T cells provided the cDNA or gDNA that made up the material.

This CDR3 region has 13 residues. Trimming stripped 6 bases from V and 1 base from J, with 9 bases between. TCRdb's table, derived via immunoSEQ multiplex PCR, lists solely in-frame clones and lacks some. This sample has roughly 60,000 clones, with roughly 87% found just once. This rearrangement joins TRBV12-3 or TRBV12-4 to TRBJ1-2; tentative D call: TRBD1 (5 bases). The clonotype comes from a man aged 50 or older with active COVID-19. The sample consisted of peripheral blood. The CDR3 is CASRPQGNYGYTF. Written as DNA, the CDR3 is TGTGCCAGCAGACCTCAGGGTAACTATGGCTACACCTTC.